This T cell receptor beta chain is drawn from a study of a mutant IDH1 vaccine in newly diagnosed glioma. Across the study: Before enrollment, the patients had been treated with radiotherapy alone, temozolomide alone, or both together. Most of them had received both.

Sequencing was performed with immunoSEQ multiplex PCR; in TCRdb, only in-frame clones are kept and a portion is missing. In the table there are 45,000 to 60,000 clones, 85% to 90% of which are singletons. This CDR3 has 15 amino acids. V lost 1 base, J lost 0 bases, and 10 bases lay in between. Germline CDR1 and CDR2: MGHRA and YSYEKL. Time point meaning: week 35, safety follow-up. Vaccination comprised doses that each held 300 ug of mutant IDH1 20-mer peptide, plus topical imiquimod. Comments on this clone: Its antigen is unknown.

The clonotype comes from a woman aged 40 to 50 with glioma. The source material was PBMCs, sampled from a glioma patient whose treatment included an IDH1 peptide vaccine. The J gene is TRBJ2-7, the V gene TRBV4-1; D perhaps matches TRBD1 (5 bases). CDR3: CASSQGAGISYEQYF. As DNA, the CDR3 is TGCGCCAGCAGCCAAGGGGCAGGGATCTCCTACGAGCAGTACTTC.